This T cell receptor (beta chain) comes out of a study of T-cell reconstitution after alpha-beta-depleted transplantation in children. Study results and caveats: Newly generated T cells supplied most T-cell counts and diversity one year post-transplant. The origin of alpha-beta T cells about two months after transplant was reportedly several hundred expanded graft clones.

As it was prepared, the TCRbeta library received unique molecular identifiers. TCRdb reprocessed the PCR reads with MiXCR, giving one entry per CDR3 protein. The sample has roughly 98,000 distinct CDR3 sequences; 15% to 19% are singletons. This clonotype was counted between two and nine times. Its antigen is unidentified. V lost 8 bases, J lost 3 bases, and 22 bases lay in between. The CDR3 extends over 16 amino acids. Germline V gives CDR1 LGHDT, CDR2 YNNKEL (reference sequence). The clonotype originates from a male patient between 2 and 15 years old who had a stem cell transplant for acute lymphoblastic leukemia, so the T cells may come from the graft donor. This chain connects TRBV3-1 to TRBJ1-1; perhaps TRBD1 as D (5 bases). The sequenced sample was PBMCs, mostly from graft donor cells, obtained 180 days after TCRalphabeta/CD19-depleted stem cell transplant. The chain's CDR3 is CASRGSRVGAYTEAFF. The CDR3 coding sequence is TGTGCCAGCCGGGGTTCCAGGGTCGGTGCGTACACTGAAGCTTTCTTT.